This TCR beta chain was recovered during a study of T-cell memory formation after mild COVID-19. Study information: The TCR clusters were mostly specific to one donor.

Overall study results and limits: Cross-reactive memory seemingly joined, as some responding clones were found in pre-infection memory.

Concerning this clonotype itself: No antigen is known for it.

V lost 2 bases, J lost 0 bases, and 13 bases lay in between. Germline lookup yields CDR1 ENHRY and CDR2 SYGVKD. This CDR3 is 16 amino acids long. TCRdb recomputed calls from the 5' RACE reads with MiXCR, one row per CDR3 protein. Of 300,000 to 400,000 distinct CDR3 sequences detected, around 20% appear once; the ten largest clones hold around 12%. What was sequenced was PBMCs or a T cell subset sorted from them (not recorded which). The source of this sequence is an adult woman who had mild COVID-19 (a few samples of this study predate the infection). Cell type and time point are not known. The chain has TRBV10-3 and TRBJ1-1; TRBD1 might be the D (5 bases). The CDR3 region is CAISEGASRVNTEAFF. CDR3 DNA sequence: TGTGCCATCAGTGAGGGTGCCTCCAGGGTGAACACTGAAGCTTTCTTT.